This T cell receptor beta chain was retrieved from a study of T cells in Graves' hyperthyroidism and ophthalmopathy. Findings and caveats of the study: Blood shared most expanded thyroid clonotypes above 0.001.

CDR3 size: 13 residues. Trimming took 3 bases from V and 1 from J, leaving 7 bases between them. Germline CDR1 SGHTA, CDR2 FQGTGA. Many counts were recorded for this clonotype. Antigen: not known. Amplification of TCR beta CDR3 regions used RNA as the template. A first-round RT-PCR of the TCR CDR3 used the HTBI primer set. TCRdb independently ran MiXCR on the multiplex PCR reads; one entry per CDR3 protein. The table records approximately 530,000 distinct CDR3 sequences, over 15% of them present only once. When ophthalmopathy did not progress within 18 months, Graves' hyperthyroidism was considered stable. Subjects aged 18 to 65 presented with newly diagnosed hyperthyroidism of less than 2 months' duration. The PBMCs studied were ones that came from 10 ml fresh peripheral blood.

V is TRBV7-3 and J is TRBJ2-7; D gene unclear. The receptor was isolated from a woman in her late teens or twenties with Graves' hyperthyroidism. The sequenced sample was blood. The CDR3 protein is CASSFGPSYEQYF. CDR3 nucleotides: TGTGCCAGCAGCTTCGGGCCATCCTACGAGCAGTACTTC.